This T cell receptor (beta chain) came from a study of T cell repertoires in cytomegalovirus infection. Study details: Matching HLA type, along with CMV infection, was indicated by public TCR beta signatures.

Per germline, CDR1 SGHNT and CDR2 YYREEE (reference sequence). V was cut by 6 bases and J by 7 bases, with 17 bases left in between. The length of the CDR3 is 15 residues. Only a few counts were recorded for this clonotype. Its antigen is as yet unknown. Broader study findings: Across the ex vivo response, the dominant clonotypes were HLA-C-restricted CMV-specific TCR beta clonotypes.

One entry per CDR3 protein, called by TCRdb with MiXCR from the reads. The data show 250,000 to 300,000 distinct CDR3 sequences, less than 9.5% seen once. The sample taken for sequencing was PBMCs. This chain links TRBV5-4 with TRBJ1-6, with D perhaps TRBD1 (6 bases). This TCR came from a human donor in good health (CMV status not recorded). Some clones in this sample may be carry-over from other donors' samples. The CDR3 here is CASTLDGGGNSPLHF. The CDR3, as DNA: TGTGCCAGCACCCTTGACGGGGGCGGCAATTCACCCCTCCACTTT.